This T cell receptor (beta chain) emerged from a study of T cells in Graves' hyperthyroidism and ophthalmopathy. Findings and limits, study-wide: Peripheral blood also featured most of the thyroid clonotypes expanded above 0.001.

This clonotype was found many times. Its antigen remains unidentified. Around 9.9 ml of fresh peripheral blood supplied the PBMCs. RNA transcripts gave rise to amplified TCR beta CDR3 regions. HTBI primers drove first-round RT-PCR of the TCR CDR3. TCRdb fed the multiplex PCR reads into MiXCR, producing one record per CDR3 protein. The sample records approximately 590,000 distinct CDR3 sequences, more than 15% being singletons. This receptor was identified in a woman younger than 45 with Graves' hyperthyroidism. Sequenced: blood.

CDR3 DNA sequence: TGTGCCAGCAGCTTTTTGGCGGGGGACCCTAAGGAGCAGTTCTTC. Its protein product is CASSFLAGDPKEQFF. The gene calls are TRBV7-3 and TRBJ2-1, with 7 positions matching TRBD2. The CDR3 has 15 residues. Germline CDR1 reads SGHTA; CDR2 reads FQGTGA. With V trimmed by 3 bases and J by 10 bases, 12 bases remained unmatched.